One T cell receptor beta chain is described in this entry. Its antigen remains unknown. The data are from a study of CD8+ T cells in alopecia areata. The study's findings and limits: Scalp sample sequencing also detects resident alphabeta T cells of normal skin. Clonality was higher in lesional than normal scalp, especially in alopecia totalis/universalis.

cDNA serving as the sequencing template came from extracted, reverse transcribed RNA. Clones were sequenced by immunoSEQ multiplex PCR, and TCRdb holds only the in-frame ones, with some missing. The sample lists under 130,000 clones, approximately 60% seen once, with roughly 8.8% in the top ten. The germline gives CDR1 SGHVS, CDR2 FQNEAQ. CDR3 length equals 12 residues. V was pared by 5 bases and J by 9 bases, with 4 bases of the junction left unmatched. The chain recombines TRBV7-8 with TRBJ2-1; 7 bases are shared with TRBD2. The TCR originated in a human donor in good health. Sequenced input: CD4+ T cells sorted from blood. In DNA, the CDR3 is TGTGCCAGCAGCCCGGCGGGGGTTGAGCAGTTCTTC. It translates to CASSPAGVEQFF.